The rows below give T cell receptor beta chains drawn from one sample of a study of T cell changes during pregnancy in multiple sclerosis. The assay was immunoSEQ multiplex PCR, and TCRdb's table has in-frame clones only and misses some. The table includes over 40,000 clones, around nine tenths detected once. Sequenced here: peripheral blood, sampled in the first trimester of pregnancy. Receptors were obtained from a female donor in good health, enrolled as a control in a pregnancy study. Each CDR3 is given with its conserved first and last residue. D genes are given only for firm matches. Size is omitted from some rows. Given values are once, few, many or a class for expanded clones.

J | size | V | D | DNA | CDR3
TRBJ2-5 | . | TRBV7-9 | . | TGTGCCAGCAGCTTAGTGGCCAACCAAGAGACCCAGTACTTC | CASSLVANQETQYF
TRBJ2-2 | . | TRBV2 | TRBD2 | TGTGCCAGCAGACCCCGGGGGGGGACCGGGGAGCTGTTTTTT | CASRPRGGTGELFF
TRBJ2-3 | . | TRBV5-1 | . | TGCGCCAGCAGCGGGGTCGGGACTCGCACAGATACGCAGTATTTT | CASSGVGTRTDTQYF
TRBJ2-3 | . | TRBV4-2 | TRBD2 | TGTGCCAGCAGCCAAGGGGGGGGGCGTCCCGGGACTAGCGGAAGCACAGATACGCAGTATTTT | CASSQGGGRPGTSGSTDTQYF
TRBJ2-7 | . | TRBV27 | . | TGTGCCAGCAGTTTGGGCAGAAGTCGTCCCTACGAGCAGTACTTC | CASSLGRSRPYEQYF
TRBJ1-2 | . | TRBV28 | . | TGTGCCAGCAGTTTTAAACGGAGCAGTTATGGCTACACCTTC | CASSFKRSSYGYTF
TRBJ1-4 | . | TRBV5-6 | . | TGTGCCAGCAGCTTGGCCCTGCAGGGAGGAGGCGAAAAACTGTTTTTT | CASSLALQGGGEKLFF
TRBJ2-1 | . | TRBV5-5 | TRBD1 | TGTGCCAGCAGCTCCCCCGGGACAGGGGGGCCGGGCGGGTTCTTC | CASSSPGTGGPGGFF
TRBJ2-1 | . | TRBV10-3 | . | TGTGCCATCAGTGGAAGATCGGGACTCAGGAGCTCCTACAATGAGCAGTTCTTC | CAISGRSGLRSSYNEQFF
TRBJ2-1 | once | TRBV7-2 | TRBD2 | TGTGCCAGCATCGTAGCGGGAGGGCGCGACAATGAGCAGTTCTTC | CASIVAGGRDNEQFF
TRBJ2-1 | once | TRBV5-8 | TRBD2 | TGTGCCAGCAGCTTGGCTACTGCGGGAGGGATAAATGAGCAGTTCTTC | CASSLATAGGINEQFF
TRBJ1-6 | . | TRBV19 | TRBD1 | TGTGCCAGTAGTTTCGGACAGGCCCGCTCCTATAATTCACCCCTCCACTTT | CASSFGQARSYNSPLHF
TRBJ1-6 | . | TRBV27 | . | TGTGCCAGCACCAACGTGGGCAGACCCCTCCACTTT | CASTNVGRPLHF
TRBJ2-7 | . | TRBV5-5 | TRBD1 | TGTGCCAGCAGCTTGGCGGGCCTCCGGGACAGGTCCTACGAGCAGTACTTC | CASSLAGLRDRSYEQYF
TRBJ1-1 | . | TRBV6-5 | TRBD1 | TGTGCCAGCAGTTACCCTCCTCGGACAGGGGCCACTGAAGCTTTCTTT | CASSYPPRTGATEAFF
TRBJ2-7 | . | TRBV27 | . | TGTGCCAGCAGTTTAGGCAGGGAATACGAGCAGTACTTC | CASSLGREYEQYF
TRBJ2-7 | once | TRBV27 | TRBD1 | TGTGCCAGCAGTTTAACGGGACAGGGTCCCCGCCTAGGCGAGCAGTACTTC | CASSLTGQGPRLGEQYF
TRBJ2-7 | . | TRBV11-2 | TRBD1 | TGTGCCAGCAGCGCAGAACCGGGACAGGCCTACGAGCAGTACTTC | CASSAEPGQAYEQYF
TRBJ2-7 | . | TRBV19 | TRBD2 | TGTGCCAGTAGTATCATAGCGGGAGATAACTACGAGCAGTACTTC | CASSIIAGDNYEQYF
TRBJ2-7 | . | TRBV9 | . | TGTGCCAGCAGCGTAGGACTACTAGGCTACGAGCAGTACTTC | CASSVGLLGYEQYF
TRBJ2-7 | . | TRBV28 | . | TGTGCCAGCGGGGCCCAGGTCTATGGAGAGCAGTACTTC | CASGAQVYGEQYF
TRBJ2-3 | . | TRBV5-1 | TRBD1 | TGCGCCAGCAGCCCCCGACAGGGACGCACAGATACGCAGTATTTT | CASSPRQGRTDTQYF
TRBJ2-3 | few | TRBV4-1 | TRBD2 | TGCGCCAGCAGCCAACTAGCGGGAGTGGCAGATACGCAGTATTTT | CASSQLAGVADTQYF
TRBJ2-5 | medium-sized | TRBV5-6 | . | TGTGCCAGCAGCACCAACCGACAGTCCCAAGAGACCCAGTACTTC | CASSTNRQSQETQYF
TRBJ1-2 | . | TRBV10-3 | TRBD1 | TGTGCCATCAGTGAGTCTAACACCGGGACAGGGAACTATGGCTACACCTTC | CAISESNTGTGNYGYTF
TRBJ1-1 | . | TRBV4-1 | . | TGCGCCAGCAGCCACCCGACTCTCGGAGGGGTTGGCACTGAAGCTTTCTTT | CASSHPTLGGVGTEAFF
TRBJ1-1 | . | TRBV2 | TRBD1 | TGTGCCAGCAGAGTCGACAGGGGGTTAAGGAACACTGAAGCTTTCTTT | CASRVDRGLRNTEAFF
TRBJ1-1 | . | TRBV5-6 | . | TGTGCCAGCAGCTGGGGCGGCGGTGCAGGGTCTGCTGAAGCTTTCTTT | CASSWGGGAGSAEAFF
TRBJ2-1 | . | TRBV9 | . | TGTGCCAGCAGCACAGGCCTAGCGAGTGAGCAGTTCTTC | CASSTGLASEQFF
TRBJ1-1 | . | TRBV5-4 | . | TGTGCCAGCAGCCCCACGTCAGGGCCTGAAGCTTTCTTT | CASSPTSGPEAFF
TRBJ2-1 | . | TRBV18 | TRBD2 | TGTGCCAGCTCACCTCAGGGACTAGCGGGAGAATATGAGCAGTTCTTC | CASSPQGLAGEYEQFF
TRBJ1-5 | . | TRBV9 | . | TGTGCCAGCAGCGTAAACGGGGGGAGCAATCAGCCCCAGCATTTT | CASSVNGGSNQPQHF
TRBJ2-5 | once | TRBV7-7 | . | TGTGCCAGCAGCTTAGCGGGACTGTGGGAGACCCAGTACTTC | CASSLAGLWETQYF
TRBJ2-3 | few | TRBV7-2 | TRBD2 | TGTGCCAGCATGATATCGGGGGGGGGAGGCACAGATACGCAGTATTTT | CASMISGGGGTDTQYF
TRBJ2-5 | . | TRBV7-3 | . | TGTGCCAGCAGCTCCTCCCCCGTCCCGGGAGAGACCCAGTACTTC | CASSSSPVPGETQYF
TRBJ2-7 | . | TRBV19 | TRBD2 | TGTGCCAGTAGTATGAAGGTAGCGGGTAGCTACGAGCAGTACTTC | CASSMKVAGSYEQYF
TRBJ1-2 | . | TRBV5-6 | TRBD1 | TGTGCCAGCAGCTCCGCGGGACAGAACTATGGCTACACCTTC | CASSSAGQNYGYTF
TRBJ1-5 | few | TRBV5-8 | . | TGTGCCAGCAGTCCAGGCCCCGGGCCCCAGCATTTT | CASSPGPGPQHF
TRBJ2-3 | . | TRBV4-2 | . | TGTGCCAGCAGCCAAGATGCAGGACAACCAGATACGCAGTATTTT | CASSQDAGQPDTQYF
TRBJ2-5 | . | TRBV11-2 | . | TGTGCCAGCAGCCCCCGTCCAGGCCAAGAGACCCAGTACTTC | CASSPRPGQETQYF
TRBJ2-7 | . | TRBV10-3 | TRBD1 | TGTGCCATCAGTGAGATCGGGGGACAGGGATACGAGCAGTACTTC | CAISEIGGQGYEQYF
TRBJ2-2 | . | TRBV9 | . | TGTGCCAGCAGCGTAGTTGTAGGGAGGCCTACGGACACCGGGGAGCTGTTTTTT | CASSVVVGRPTDTGELFF
TRBJ1-1 | . | TRBV5-4 | TRBD1 | TGTGCCAGCAGCCCCCGGGACAGGGAGACTGAAGCTTTCTTT | CASSPRDRETEAFF
TRBJ1-1 | . | TRBV15 | TRBD1 | TGTGCCACCAGCAGGAAGACAGGGGATCAAGAAGCTTTCTTT | CATSRKTGDQEAFF
TRBJ2-2 | . | TRBV21-1 | . | TGTGCCAGCAGCAATCGACAGGTGGAGCTGAGCGGGGAGCTGTTTTTT | CASSNRQVELSGELFF
TRBJ1-2 | few | TRBV19 | . | TGTGCCAGTAGTACCGGGTCCTCTGGCTACACCTTC | CASSTGSSGYTF
TRBJ2-1 | . | TRBV30 | . | TGTGCCTGGAACGTAGCGGCGTCCTACAATGAGCAGTTCTTC | CAWNVAASYNEQFF
TRBJ2-1 | . | TRBV5-1 | TRBD2 | TGCGCCAGCAGCTTGTTGGGAGCGGGAGGGATTAATGAGCAGTTCTTC | CASSLLGAGGINEQFF
TRBJ2-7 | . | TRBV2 | . | TGTGCCAGCAGTCCCCGAATCCCTAACGAGCAGTACTTC | CASSPRIPNEQYF
TRBJ2-7 | . | TRBV5-1 | . | TGCGCCAGCAGCTTGCGTCAACAGGGTAACTACGAGCAGTACTTC | CASSLRQQGNYEQYF
TRBJ2-5 | . | TRBV18 | . | TGTGCCAGCTCACCACCGTCGGGATGGGAGACCCAGTACTTC | CASSPPSGWETQYF
TRBJ1-1 | few | TRBV29-1 | . | TGCAGCGTTGGGGCAGGCACGGTGAACACTGAAGCTTTCTTT | CSVGAGTVNTEAFF
TRBJ1-6 | once | TRBV28 | TRBD1 | TGTGCCAGCAGTGGGACAGACCGGGCCTATAATTCACCCCTCCACTTT | CASSGTDRAYNSPLHF
TRBJ2-7 | . | TRBV7-2 | TRBD2 | TGTGCCAGCAGCCCTCAACTAGCGGGGGGGGGCGAGCAGTACTTC | CASSPQLAGGGEQYF
TRBJ2-1 | . | TRBV9 | TRBD2 | TGTGCCAGCAGCGTTGGGACTAGCGGGGAACACAATGAGCAGTTCTTC | CASSVGTSGEHNEQFF